Sequencing of this T cell receptor (beta chain) was carried out in a study of T cell responses to AZD1222 COVID-19 vaccine. Study outcomes and limitations: Elevations in Spike-specific TCR breadth and depth followed administration of two AZD1222 doses. A mostly white British donor set with more females was recruited, and clonal diversity was possibly underestimated. No repertoire was sampled before or during the peak T cell response, only after it.

Worth noting for this clone: What it binds is unknown.

Between the trimmed V and J ends, which lost 7 bases and 2 bases, there was a span of 14 bases. This CDR3 region has 14 residues. CDR1 SNHLY and CDR2 FYNNEI come from the germline V gene. This table comes from immunoSEQ multiplex PCR, and its TCRdb copy is limited to in-frame clones, with some not included. The sample has roughly 200,000 clones, roughly 93% seen once. The sample here was peripheral blood, taken 28 days after the second dose of the MenACWY control vaccine. This receptor was identified in an adult who received the MenACWY meningococcal vaccine as a control. The chain carries TRBV2 and TRBJ1-2; unclear D gene. The CDR3 spells CASNRGGTNYGYTF. CDR3 sequence (DNA): TGTGCCAGCAACCGGGGAGGCACGAACTATGGCTACACCTTC.